Reported below is one TCR beta chain. As yet, its antigen is unknown. Produced via immunoSEQ multiplex PCR; TCRdb's table is partial and in-frame only. The sample includes 75,000 to 90,000 clones, about 89% seen only once; the top ten take 2.4%. Germline values: CDR1 SEHNR, CDR2 FQNEAQ (reference sequence). The CDR3 extends over 12 amino acids. V shed 6 bases and J shed 3 bases, with 8 bases lying between them. The data originate from a study of T cell responses to AZD1222 COVID-19 vaccine. Points from the study as a whole: Rises in breadth and depth of Spike-specific TCRs came after two AZD1222 doses. Seropositivity was recorded at baseline in only a handful of AZD1222 recipients. Most donors were white British and more were female, and clonal diversity was possibly underestimated.

The TCR comes from an adult in good health. This chain connects TRBV7-9 to TRBJ1-2; possibly TRBD1 for D (5 bases). The sequenced sample was peripheral blood, obtained on day 0 of AZD1222 vaccination. CDR3 nucleotide sequence: TGTGCCAGCAGGGCAGGGCACTATGGCTACACCTTC. Residues: CASRAGHYGYTF.